The T cell receptor beta chain under discussion was sequenced for a study of OX40 agonist ivuxolimab in advanced cancers. Study as a whole: Every patient in dose escalation had hepatocellular carcinoma, melanoma, renal cell or head and neck cancer.

Libraries were prepared by immunoSEQ multiplex PCR; TCRdb keeps only in-frame clonotypes and omits some of them. Counted here are some 59,000 clones, about nine tenths occurring once; the ten biggest clones make up 16%. Comments on this clone: The antigen remains undetermined.

Overall study findings and caveats: The average count of expanded clones was higher among CD8+ T cells than among CD4+. It was also the case that some nonresponders had low normalized T-cell clonal expansion.

Per germline, CDR1 SGHRS and CDR2 YFSETQ. The CDR3 consists of 15 residues. V was clipped by 1 base and J by 0 bases, with 11 bases between them. Excluded were patients having autoimmune disease history or systemic immunosuppression. Source: CD4+ or CD8+ T cells sorted from blood, taken in a trial of the OX40 agonist ivuxolimab. The J gene is TRBJ2-7, the V gene TRBV5-1, with D possibly TRBD2 on 6 matching bases. This TCR derives from an adult with an advanced solid tumor such as melanoma, head and neck, liver or kidney cancer. The CDR3 coding sequence is TGCGCCAGCAGCTTGAGGGACTCTTACTCCTACGAGCAGTACTTC. As protein: CASSLRDSYSYEQYF.